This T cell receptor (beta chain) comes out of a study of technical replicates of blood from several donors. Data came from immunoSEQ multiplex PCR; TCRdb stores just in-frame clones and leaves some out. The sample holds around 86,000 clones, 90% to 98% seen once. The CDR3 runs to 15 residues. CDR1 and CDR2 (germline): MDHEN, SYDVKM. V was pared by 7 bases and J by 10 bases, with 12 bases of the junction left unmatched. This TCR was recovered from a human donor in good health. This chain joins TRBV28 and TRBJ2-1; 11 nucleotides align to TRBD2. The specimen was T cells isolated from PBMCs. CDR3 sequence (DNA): TGTGCCAGCACCCTTAGCGGGAGGGCCACTAGGGAGCAGTTCTTC. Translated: CASTLSGRATREQFF.